These 16 T cell receptor beta chains came from one sample sequenced in a study of T cells after yellow fever vaccination. One entry per CDR3 protein, called by TCRdb with MiXCR from the 5' RACE reads. The table has under 550,000 distinct CDR3 sequences, about a fifth seen once. The sequencing used PBMCs, collected 20 to 25 days after the first yellow fever vaccination. The receptors come from a man younger than 30 who received the YFV17D yellow fever vaccine.

The V gene is TRBV19, the J gene TRBJ2-4, with 8 bases that match TRBD2. CDR3 size: 13 residues. V was pared by 3 bases and J by 10 bases, with 5 bases of the junction left unmatched. CDR1 is LNHDA, CDR2 SQIVND, per germline (reference sequence). The CDR3 nucleotides are TGTGCCAGTAGTATTAGCGGGGTGGAGATTCAGTACTTC. Residues: CASSISGVEIQYF.

The chain is built from TRBV7-9 and TRBJ2-1; D perhaps matches TRBD2 (5 bases). This CDR3 has 15 amino acids. V dropped 4 bases and J dropped 8 bases, with 18 bases sitting between them. The germline V gene encodes CDR1 SEHNR and CDR2 FQNEAQ (reference sequence). The CDR3 DNA sequence: TGTGCCAGCAGCTCGAGTCCTAGCCTCCGAGATGAGCAGTTCTTC. The encoded protein is CASSSSPSLRDEQFF.

This sequence joins TRBV7-9 and TRBJ2-7, with D possibly being TRBD1 (5 bases). The length of the CDR3 is 13 residues. With 5 bases removed from V and 6 bases from J, the gap between germline ends came to 14 bases. Germline V gives CDR1 SEHNR, CDR2 FQNEAQ (reference sequence). For the CDR3, the DNA is TGTGCCAGCAGCCAACCCCAGGGTGCCGAGCAGTACTTC. The encoded protein is CASSQPQGAEQYF.

This clonotype was seen just once. The DNA for the CDR3 is TGCGCCAGCAGCCAAGGTCAGGGTCCGATCGGTGAGCAGTTCTTC. Its translation: CASSQGQGPIGEQFF. This chain joins TRBV4-1 and TRBJ2-1; possible D gene TRBD1, 5 bases. The germline gives CDR1 MGHRA, CDR2 YSYEKL. This CDR3 comprises 15 residues. V lost 1 base and J lost 9, with 16 bases in between.

The chain has TRBV7-9 and TRBJ2-3; D assignment may be TRBD1 or TRBD2 (5 bases each). CDR1 and CDR2 from the germline V gene are SEHNR and FQNEAQ (reference sequence). CDR3 size: 14 residues. Trimming pared 6 bases from V and 6 bases from J, leaving 16 bases between. The CDR3 DNA sequence: TGTGCCAGCAGGAATGACCGGGGCCTGGATACGCAGTATTTT. Protein: CASRNDRGLDTQYF.

This clonotype appeared a few times. V usage is TRBV11-2 and J usage is TRBJ2-5, with D perhaps assigned TRBD1 or TRBD2 (5 bases each). Germline V gives CDR1 SGHAT, CDR2 FQNNGV. The CDR3 extends over 12 amino acids. V lost 8 bases and J lost 2, with 9 bases in between. The DNA for the CDR3 is TGTGCCAGCCGGGGCCCACAAGAGACCCAGTACTTC. It yields the protein CASRGPQETQYF.

The CDR3 spells CASSLGPSGGNTDTQYF. As DNA, the CDR3 is TGTGCCAGCAGCTTGGGGCCCAGCGGGGGCAACACAGATACGCAGTATTTT. The gene calls are TRBV5-5 and TRBJ2-3; TRBD2 agrees at 8 bases. The V gene's germline CDR1 is SGHKS and CDR2 YYEKEE (reference sequence). The J segment lost 2 bases and the V segment lost 0 bases, leaving 8 bases of the junction unmatched. The CDR3 loop spans 17 amino acids.

This clonotype was recorded a few times. DNA for the CDR3: TGTGCCAGCAGCTTAGAAGTGGGCCCAGATACGCAGTATTTT. This sequence encodes CASSLEVGPDTQYF. V gene TRBV7-2 combines with J gene TRBJ2-3; D gene ambiguous. There are 14 residues in the CDR3. Germline V gives CDR1 SGHTA, CDR2 FQGNSA. Between the trimmed V and J ends, which lost 1 base and 4 bases, there was a span of 9 bases.

This clonotype was observed a handful of times. The V call is TRBV20-1, the J call TRBJ2-5, with 8 nucleotides matching TRBD2. The CDR3 consists of 15 residues. Germline CDR1 DFQATT, CDR2 SNEGSKA (reference sequence). Trimming cost V 6 bases and J 4 bases; bases outside gene matches: 13. CDR3 sequence (DNA): TGCAGTGCGCCCACCGGCAGCGGGGGTGGAGAGACCCAGTACTTC. This encodes CSAPTGSGGGETQYF.

This clonotype has just a few counts. The chain uses TRBV9 and TRBJ2-1; 8 bases are a match to TRBD2. V lost 3 bases to trimming and J lost 5 bases; unmatched junction nucleotides: 7. Germline CDR1 and CDR2: SGDLS and YYNGEE. The CDR3 is 15 residues long. Here the CDR3 DNA reads TGTGCCAGCAGCGCGACCGGGACTAGAAACAATGAGCAGTTCTTC. This encodes CASSATGTRNNEQFF.

The chain joins TRBV7-2 to TRBJ2-1, with D perhaps TRBD2 (6 bases). CDR1 and CDR2 (germline): SGHTA, FQGNSA. The CDR3 runs 11 residues. Trimming shortened V by 5 bases and J by 9 bases, and 8 bases separated the two germline ends. As DNA, the CDR3 is TGTGCCAGCAGCACACTAGCTGAGCAGTTCTTC. It encodes CASSTLAEQFF.

This clonotype was recorded many times. The rearrangement joins TRBV5-1 to TRBJ2-1; D unclear. The germline gives CDR1 SGHRS, CDR2 YFSETQ. The V end was cut by 4 bases, the J end by 7 bases, with 15 bases between. The CDR3 loop spans 14 amino acids. The CDR3 DNA reads as TGCGCCAGCAGCCATAGATTCGACGGGAATGAGCAGTTCTTC. This sequence encodes CASSHRFDGNEQFF.

The gene calls are TRBV12-3 or TRBV12-4 and TRBJ2-3; TRBD2 matches at 16 bases. Germline trimming cut 5 bases from V and 1 base from J; bases unmatched to any gene: 12. CDR3 length: 20 residues. The DNA of the CDR3 is TGTGCCAGCAGTACCCCGGGACTAGCGGGGGGGCTATGGGGCACAGATACGCAGTATTTT. This sequence encodes CASSTPGLAGGLWGTDTQYF.

V is TRBV2 and J is TRBJ2-3; D is possibly TRBD2 (7 bases). Germline CDR1 SNHLY, CDR2 FYNNEI. Trimming shortened V by 8 bases and J by 1 base, and 22 bases separated the two germline ends. This CDR3 has 17 residues. CDR3 loop: CASLIGGARTRTDTQYF. The CDR3 coding sequence is TGTGCCAGCCTAATAGGGGGGGCCAGGACCCGCACAGATACGCAGTATTTT.

The chain carries TRBV5-1 and TRBJ2-1; 10 bases are shared with TRBD1. V shed 3 bases and J 10 bases; nucleotides not matched to a gene: 10. The CDR3 totals 15 residues. The germline CDR1 and CDR2 sequences are SGHRS and YFSETQ. The CDR3 sequence: CASSSIGTGVAEQFF. In DNA, the CDR3 is TGCGCCAGCAGCTCTATCGGGACAGGGGTCGCGGAGCAGTTCTTC.

V is TRBV12-3 or TRBV12-4 and J is TRBJ1-4; the D gene is possibly TRBD1 (5 bases). V dropped 3 bases and J dropped 8 bases, with 13 bases sitting between them. The CDR3 consists of 14 residues. The DNA for the CDR3 is TGTGCCAGCAGTTTTTCACGGGGACGAGAAAAACTGTTTTTT. Translated, it gives CASSFSRGREKLFF.